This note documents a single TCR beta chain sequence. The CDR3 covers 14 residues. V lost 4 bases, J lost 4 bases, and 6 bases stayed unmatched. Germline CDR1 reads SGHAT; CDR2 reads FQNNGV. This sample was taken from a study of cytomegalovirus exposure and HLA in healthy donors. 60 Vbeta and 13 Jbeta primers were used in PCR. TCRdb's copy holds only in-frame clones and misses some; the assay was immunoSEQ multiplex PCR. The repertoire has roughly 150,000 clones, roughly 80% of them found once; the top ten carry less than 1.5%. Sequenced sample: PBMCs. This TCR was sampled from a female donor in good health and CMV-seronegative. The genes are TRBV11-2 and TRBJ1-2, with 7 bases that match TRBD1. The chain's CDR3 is CASSSTGTVYGYTF. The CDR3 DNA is TGTGCCAGCAGCTCCACCGGGACAGTCTATGGCTACACCTTC.